The 21 T cell receptor beta chains below were found in one sample sequenced in a study of beta chain features in type 1 diabetes. Since all of the isolated RNA was reverse transcribed, expressed TCRB transcripts were what got sequenced. The repertoire was sequenced with immunoSEQ multiplex PCR; TCRdb's copy has only in-frame clones and lacks some. The repertoire consists of about 220,000 clones, with approximately 10% occurring once and the leading ten covering roughly 1.3%. Sequencing used central memory CD4+ T cells from blood. These receptors were collected from a man younger than 35 in good health.

This sequence joins TRBV2 and TRBJ1-4, with 8 bases fitting TRBD1. This CDR3 region has 15 residues. Germline lookup yields CDR1 SNHLY and CDR2 FYNNEI. With V trimmed by 7 bases and J by 7 bases, 11 bases remained unmatched. The CDR3 nucleotides read TGTGCCAGCACCTCGGACAGGGAACCACCTGAAAAACTGTTTTTT. Amino acid sequence: CASTSDREPPEKLFF.

The chain employs TRBV29-1 and TRBJ2-7; 7 bases agree with TRBD2. Germline CDR1 and CDR2: SQVTM and ANQGSEA. After removal of 4 bases from V and 2 bases from J, the junction contained 5 bases not matched to a gene. This CDR3 is 13 amino acids long. The CDR3 sequence is CSVGASGTYEQYF. The DNA of the CDR3 is TGCAGCGTTGGGGCTAGCGGTACCTACGAGCAGTACTTC.

This clone came up a few times. V is TRBV30 and J is TRBJ1-2; no clear D gene. The V and J ends lost 0 bases and 6 bases respectively, with 8 bases between them. The length of the CDR3 is 12 residues. Per germline, CDR1 GTSNPN and CDR2 SVGIG (reference sequence). CDR3 nucleotide sequence: TGTGCCTGGAGTGTACAGCCAGATGGCTACACCTTC. Translating it yields CAWSVQPDGYTF.

In its sample, this clone was seen many times. The chain employs TRBV30 and TRBJ2-1; TRBD2 agrees at 10 bases. This CDR3 contains 13 residues. J lost 5 bases, V lost 6 bases, and 4 bases had no gene match. The germline V gene encodes CDR1 GTSNPN and CDR2 SVGIG (reference sequence). In nucleotides, the CDR3 is TGTGCCTGTGAGCGGGAGGGCCACAATGAGCAGTTCTTC. Translation gives CACEREGHNEQFF.

This clone has more than one count but fewer than ten. The chain carries TRBV19 and TRBJ2-7; perhaps TRBD1 as D (6 bases). The CDR3 is made up of 13 amino acids. From germline, CDR1 is LNHDA and CDR2 SQIVND (reference sequence). The V end lost 3 bases, the J end lost 3 bases, and 9 bases lay between the germline ends. Written as DNA, the CDR3 is TGTGCCAGTAGTATGACACAGGGCTACGAGCAGTACTTC. Its protein is CASSMTQGYEQYF.

The V and J genes are TRBV30 and TRBJ1-5, with TRBD1 as a possible D gene (6 bases). From germline, CDR1 is GTSNPN and CDR2 SVGIG (reference sequence). The CDR3 totals 14 residues. Trimming removed 0 bases at V and 2 bases at J, with 8 bases between. CDR3 protein: CAWSVPGGNQPQHF. The CDR3 region has the DNA TGTGCCTGGAGTGTGCCAGGGGGCAATCAGCCCCAGCATTTT.

This chain links TRBV7-9 with TRBJ1-4; TRBD1 aligns across 10 bases. In germline, CDR1 is SEHNR, CDR2 FQNEAQ (reference sequence). V lost 3 bases and J lost 7; bases outside the gene matches: 5. This CDR3 region has 15 residues. The CDR3 DNA reads TGTGCCAGCAGCTTTTCCGGGACAGGGGCTGAAAAACTGTTTTTT. Its translation: CASSFSGTGAEKLFF.

This chain links TRBV11-2 with TRBJ2-3, with 12 bases identical to TRBD2. Germline V gives CDR1 SGHAT, CDR2 FQNNGV. The CDR3 runs to 16 residues. The junction had 8 bases not matched to a gene; V was cut back by 5 bases and J by 5 bases. The CDR3 DNA reads as TGTGCCAGCAGCCCGCGACTAGCGGGAGAGGAAGATACGCAGTATTTT. Translating it yields CASSPRLAGEEDTQYF.

In this sample, this clone turned up many times. This chain connects TRBV4-3 to TRBJ2-1; 13 positions match TRBD2. Germline V gene lookup returns CDR1 LGHNA and CDR2 YSLEER. CDR3 length: 16 amino acids. J lost 7 bases, V lost 2 bases, and 5 bases had no gene match. Here the CDR3 reads CASSQRTSGRVNEQFF. In DNA, the CDR3 is TGCGCCAGCAGCCAAAGGACTAGCGGGAGAGTAAATGAGCAGTTCTTC.

This clone was detected only a few times. The chain uses TRBV5-1 and TRBJ2-1, with TRBD2 matching over 9 bases. The V and J ends lost 3 bases and 7 bases, in that order; junction bases with no gene match: 5. CDR3 length: 14 amino acids. Germline V CDR1 and CDR2: SGHRS, YFSETQ. The CDR3 protein is CASSSGLAPNEQFF. The CDR3 DNA reads TGCGCCAGCAGCTCCGGACTAGCGCCAAATGAGCAGTTCTTC.

This clone occurred a few times. The chain is built from TRBV29-1 and TRBJ2-6; D assignment may be TRBD1 or TRBD2 (6 bases each). V was shortened by 7 bases and J by 2 bases, with 15 bases between the two germline ends. Germline-derived CDR1 and CDR2 are SQVTM and ANQGSEA. The CDR3 has 15 residues. This CDR3 reads CSAKEGEAGANVLTF. The CDR3 region has the DNA TGCAGCGCTAAAGAGGGGGAGGCTGGGGCCAACGTCCTGACTTTC.

This clone came up many times. V is TRBV30 and J is TRBJ1-1; TRBD1 matches at 8 bases. Germline V gives CDR1 GTSNPN, CDR2 SVGIG (reference sequence). The CDR3 is made up of 12 amino acids. V lost 3 bases and J lost 11; bases outside the gene matches: 8. CDR3 sequence reads: CAWRGTGRWAFF. Written as DNA, the CDR3 is TGTGCCTGGAGGGGGACAGGTCGCTGGGCTTTCTTT.

V and J are TRBV25-1 and TRBJ2-7; 8 nucleotides match TRBD2. After removal of 6 bases from V and 3 bases from J, the junction contained 7 bases not matched to a gene. CDR1 and CDR2 from the germline V gene are MGHDK and SYGVNS. The CDR3 contains 14 residues. This CDR3 reads CASRQSGSRYEQYF. CDR3 nucleotides: TGTGCCAGCAGGCAAAGCGGGAGCCGCTACGAGCAGTACTTC.

The chain recombines TRBV7-2 with TRBJ2-2; D gene ambiguous. Trimming cost V 5 bases and J 2 bases, with 6 bases left between them. This CDR3 has 13 amino acids. From germline, CDR1 is SGHTA and CDR2 FQGNSA. CDR3 amino acids: CASSPRNTGELFF. CDR3 DNA: TGTGCCAGCAGCCCCCGCAACACCGGGGAGCTGTTTTTT.

V and J are TRBV7-9 and TRBJ1-1; D perhaps matches TRBD1 (6 bases). Germline loops: CDR1 SEHNR, CDR2 FQNEAQ (reference sequence). The V gene lost 5 bases and the J gene lost 5 bases, with 18 bases spanning the gap. The CDR3 extends over 15 amino acids. The CDR3 reads CASSPYRARGTEAFF. In DNA form, the CDR3 reads TGTGCCAGCAGCCCGTACAGGGCCCGGGGGACTGAAGCTTTCTTT.

This clone was counted many times. The V call is TRBV6-1, the J call TRBJ2-1; D ambiguous. Germline-derived CDR1 and CDR2 are MNHNS and SASEGT. This CDR3 has 12 residues. V lost 1 base, J lost 15 bases, and 13 bases lay in between. The CDR3: CASSEGFSQSFF. CDR3 DNA sequence: TGTGCCAGCAGTGAAGGCTTTTCTCAATCGTTCTTC.

This chain uses TRBV15 with TRBJ2-5; D perhaps matches TRBD1 (6 bases). The CDR3 runs to 16 residues. Trimming shortened V by 0 bases and J by 5 bases, and 16 bases separated the two germline ends. In germline, CDR1 is LNHNV, CDR2 YYDKDF (reference sequence). CDR3 sequence reads: CATSRDTTGHGETQYF. The CDR3 nucleotides read TGTGCCACCAGCAGAGATACGACGGGACATGGCGAGACCCAGTACTTC.

The J gene is TRBJ1-5, the V gene TRBV7-2, with D tentatively TRBD1 (5 bases). CDR3 length: 14 residues. The germline V gene has CDR1 SGHTA and CDR2 FQGNSA. The V gene lost 1 base and the J gene lost 6 bases, with 10 bases spanning the gap. CDR3 DNA sequence: TGTGCCAGCAGCTTAGGGCGGGGCCCTCAGCCCCAGCATTTT. It translates to CASSLGRGPQPQHF.

This chain joins TRBV9 and TRBJ2-2, with D maybe TRBD2 (6 bases). This CDR3 is built from 15 residues. V lost 3 bases, J lost 4 bases, and 13 bases lay in between. Germline CDR1 SGDLS, CDR2 YYNGEE. This chain's CDR3 is CASSAVGGSTGELFF. CDR3 sequence (DNA): TGTGCCAGCAGCGCCGTCGGGGGTAGCACCGGGGAGCTGTTTTTT.

This clone has only a few counts. The gene calls are TRBV5-1 and TRBJ2-5; D is unresolved. V was pared by 1 base and J by 0 bases, with 10 bases between. The CDR3 extends over 15 amino acids. Germline V gene data show CDR1 as SGHRS and CDR2 as YFSETQ. The CDR3 region has the DNA TGCGCCAGCAGCTTGACCGGACGGAACCAAGAGACCCAGTACTTC. As protein: CASSLTGRNQETQYF.

The chain has TRBV15 and TRBJ2-3, with a possible D match to TRBD2 (5 bases). Germline loops: CDR1 LNHNV, CDR2 YYDKDF (reference sequence). The CDR3 runs to 14 residues. V was clipped by 10 bases and J by 6 bases, with 20 bases between them. CDR3 sequence reads: CAIRLRAGGDTQYF. Written as DNA, the CDR3 is TGTGCCATACGATTACGTGCCGGAGGCGATACGCAGTATTTT.